This T cell receptor (beta chain) was obtained from a study of blood T cell repertoires in COVID-19. On the study more broadly: The United States, Italy and Spain were the sources of the acute and convalescent COVID-19 samples. The cDNA or gDNA used as material had been derived from T cells, B-cell-depleted T cells, or PBMCs.

Original data processing: For nucleated cells, counts were estimated from reference gene primer amplification. Sequencing was performed with immunoSEQ multiplex PCR; in TCRdb, only in-frame clones are kept and a portion is missing. That table furnishes V, J and clone size, whereas the DNA furnished D and trimming. The sample shows 75,000 to 90,000 clones, roughly 80% of them seen only once. Trimming cost V 6 bases and J 8 bases; bases outside gene matches: 4. The length of the CDR3 is 14 residues. Germline V gene sequence: CDR1 LNHDA, CDR2 SQIVND (reference sequence). The clonotype comes from a woman in her forties with active or convalescent COVID-19. The rearrangement joins TRBV19 to TRBJ2-1; 13 positions match TRBD2. What was sequenced was peripheral blood. Here the CDR3 reads CASRTSGRAYEQFF. The CDR3, as DNA: TGTGCCAGTAGAACTAGCGGGAGGGCCTATGAGCAGTTCTTC. The full variable domain, its missing parts supplied by reference TRBV19 and TRBJ2-1, is DGGITQSPKYLFRKEGQNVTLSCEQNLNHDAMYWYRQDPGQGLRLIYYSQIVNDFQKGDIAEGYSVSREKKESFPLTVTSAQKNPTAFYLCASRTSGRAYEQFFGPGTRLTVL.